This TCR beta chain was captured by sequencing in a study of blood T cell repertoires in COVID-19. Study-wide context: COVID-19 samples, acute and convalescent, were from the United States, Italy and Spain. Sources were T cells, B-cell-depleted T cells, or PBMCs; the material itself was cDNA or gDNA.

Germline-derived CDR1 and CDR2 are LNHDA and SQIVND (reference sequence). V lost 5 bases and J lost 2, with 13 bases in between. There are 14 residues in the CDR3. The protocol was immunoSEQ multiplex PCR, while the TCRdb copy is restricted to in-frame clones and leaves out a portion. The data contain 50,000 to 55,000 clones, 86% of them singletons. The sequencing sample was made of peripheral blood. This chain connects TRBV19 to TRBJ2-7; D is ambiguous. The receptor was isolated from an elderly man with acute or convalescent COVID-19. This CDR3 is CASSPSSSPYEQYF. The CDR3 region has the DNA TGTGCCAGTAGTCCGAGCTCGTCCCCCTACGAGCAGTACTTC.